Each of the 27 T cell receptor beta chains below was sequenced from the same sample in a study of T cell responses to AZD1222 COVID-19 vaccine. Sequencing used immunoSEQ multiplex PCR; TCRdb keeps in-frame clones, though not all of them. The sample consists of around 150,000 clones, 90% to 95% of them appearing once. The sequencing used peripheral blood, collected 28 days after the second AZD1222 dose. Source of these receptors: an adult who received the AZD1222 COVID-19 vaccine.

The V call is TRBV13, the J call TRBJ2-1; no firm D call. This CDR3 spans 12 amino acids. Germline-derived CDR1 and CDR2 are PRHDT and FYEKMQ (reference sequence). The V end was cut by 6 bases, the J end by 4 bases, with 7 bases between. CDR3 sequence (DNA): TGTGCCAGCAGAGGGCTGTACAATGAGCAGTTCTTC. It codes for CASRGLYNEQFF.

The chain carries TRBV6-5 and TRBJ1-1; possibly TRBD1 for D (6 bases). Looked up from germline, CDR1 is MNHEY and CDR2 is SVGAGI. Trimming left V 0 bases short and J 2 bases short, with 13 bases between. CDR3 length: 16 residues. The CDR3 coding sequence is TGTGCCAGCAGTTACTCGTTGGCAGGGGCCAACACTGAAGCTTTCTTT. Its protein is CASSYSLAGANTEAFF.

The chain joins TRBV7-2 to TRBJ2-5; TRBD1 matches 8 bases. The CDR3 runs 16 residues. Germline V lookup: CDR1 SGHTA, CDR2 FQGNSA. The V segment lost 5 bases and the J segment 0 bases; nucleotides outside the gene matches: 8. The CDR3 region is CASSAWTGRNQETQYF. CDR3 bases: TGTGCCAGCAGCGCGTGGACAGGGAGGAACCAAGAGACCCAGTACTTC.

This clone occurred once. CDR3 DNA sequence: TGTGCCAGCAGTCCCAGTGGAGCGGCCCGGACTGAAGCTTTCTTT. It is translated as CASSPSGAARTEAFF. The chain has TRBV6-5 and TRBJ1-1; no firm D call. This CDR3 is 15 amino acids long. V dropped 5 bases and J dropped 5 bases, with 18 bases sitting between them. Looked up from germline, CDR1 is MNHEY and CDR2 is SVGAGI.

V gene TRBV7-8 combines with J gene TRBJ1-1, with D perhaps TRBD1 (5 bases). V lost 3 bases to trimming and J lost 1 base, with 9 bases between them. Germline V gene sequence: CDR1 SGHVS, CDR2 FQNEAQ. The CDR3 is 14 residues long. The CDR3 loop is CASSFQGPNTEAFF. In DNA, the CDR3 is TGTGCCAGCAGCTTCCAGGGACCGAACACTGAAGCTTTCTTT.

The CDR3 spells CAWSYDREGNQPQHF. CDR3 DNA sequence: TGTGCCTGGAGTTACGACAGGGAAGGCAATCAGCCCCAGCATTTT. The chain employs TRBV30 and TRBJ1-5, with 7 bases that match TRBD1. This CDR3 comprises 15 residues. Germline CDR1 is GTSNPN and CDR2 is SVGIG (reference sequence). The V gene end was trimmed by 2 bases and the J gene end by 2 bases; junction bases not matched to a gene: 6.

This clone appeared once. The CDR3 DNA is TGTGCCAGCAGCCATACAGTCGGTCTTGACTCACCCCTCCACTTT. Translation: CASSHTVGLDSPLHF. The rearrangement links TRBV6-5 to TRBJ1-6; D call uncertain. This CDR3 contains 15 residues. CDR1 MNHEY and CDR2 SVGAGI come from the germline V gene. Trimming left V 6 bases short and J 10 bases short, with 19 bases between.

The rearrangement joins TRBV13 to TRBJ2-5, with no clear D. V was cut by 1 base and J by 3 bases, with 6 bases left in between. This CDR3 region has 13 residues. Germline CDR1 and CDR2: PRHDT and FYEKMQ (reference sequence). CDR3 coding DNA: TGTGCCAGCAGCTTAGCCAGGAAAGAGACCCAGTACTTC. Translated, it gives CASSLARKETQYF.

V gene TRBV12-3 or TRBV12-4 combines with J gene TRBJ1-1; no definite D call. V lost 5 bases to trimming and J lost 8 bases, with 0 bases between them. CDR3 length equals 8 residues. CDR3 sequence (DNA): TGTGCCAGCAGTGAAGCTTTCTTT. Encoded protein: CASSEAFF.

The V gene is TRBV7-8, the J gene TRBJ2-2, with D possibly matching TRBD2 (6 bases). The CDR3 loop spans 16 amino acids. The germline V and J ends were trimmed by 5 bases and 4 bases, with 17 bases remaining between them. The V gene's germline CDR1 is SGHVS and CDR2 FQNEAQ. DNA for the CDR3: TGTGCCAGCAGCCGGGGGAGACGGTGGGGCACCGGGGAGCTGTTTTTT. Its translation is CASSRGRRWGTGELFF.

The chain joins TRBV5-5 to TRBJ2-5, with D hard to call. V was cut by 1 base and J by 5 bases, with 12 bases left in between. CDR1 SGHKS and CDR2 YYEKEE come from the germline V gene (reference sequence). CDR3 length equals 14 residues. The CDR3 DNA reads TGTGCCAGCAGCTTGAGGCCTGCCCCCGAGACCCAGTACTTC. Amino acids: CASSLRPAPETQYF.

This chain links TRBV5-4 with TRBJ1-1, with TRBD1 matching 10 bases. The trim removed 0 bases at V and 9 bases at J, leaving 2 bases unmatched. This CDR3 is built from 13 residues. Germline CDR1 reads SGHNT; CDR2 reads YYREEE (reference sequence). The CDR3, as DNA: TGTGCCAGCAGCTTGGGGGGACAGGGGAAAGCTTTCTTT. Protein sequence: CASSLGGQGKAFF.

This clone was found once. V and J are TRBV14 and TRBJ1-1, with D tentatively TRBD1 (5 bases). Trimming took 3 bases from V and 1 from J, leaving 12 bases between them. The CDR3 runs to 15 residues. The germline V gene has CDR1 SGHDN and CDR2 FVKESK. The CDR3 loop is CASSHVQGGNTEAFF. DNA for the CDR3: TGTGCCAGCAGCCATGTGCAGGGAGGGAACACTGAAGCTTTCTTT.

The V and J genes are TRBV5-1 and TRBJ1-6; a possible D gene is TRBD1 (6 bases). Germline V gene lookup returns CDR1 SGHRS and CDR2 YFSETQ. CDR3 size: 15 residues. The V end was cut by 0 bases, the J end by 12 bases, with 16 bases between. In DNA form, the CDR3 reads TGCGCCAGCAGCTTGGACACAGGGATACAACAACCCCTCCACTTT. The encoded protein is CASSLDTGIQQPLHF.

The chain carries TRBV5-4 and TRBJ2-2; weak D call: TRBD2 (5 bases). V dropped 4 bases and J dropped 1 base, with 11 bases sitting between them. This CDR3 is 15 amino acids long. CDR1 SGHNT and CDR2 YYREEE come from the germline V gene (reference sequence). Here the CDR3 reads CASSLLAGNTGELFF. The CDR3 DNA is TGTGCCAGCAGCCTTCTGGCGGGGAACACCGGGGAGCTGTTTTTT.

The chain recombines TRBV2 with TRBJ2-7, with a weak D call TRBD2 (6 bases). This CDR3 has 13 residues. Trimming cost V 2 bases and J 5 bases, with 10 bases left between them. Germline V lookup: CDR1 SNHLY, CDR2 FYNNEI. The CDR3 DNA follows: TGTGCCAGCAGTGAAAGACTAGGGGACGAGCAGTACTTC. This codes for CASSERLGDEQYF.

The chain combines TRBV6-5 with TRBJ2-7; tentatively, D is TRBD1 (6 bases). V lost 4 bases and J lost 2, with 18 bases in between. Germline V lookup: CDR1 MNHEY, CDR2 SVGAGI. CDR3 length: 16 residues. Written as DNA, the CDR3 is TGTGCCAGCAGTTCCCCACAGGGAAGGGGCGCCTACGAGCAGTACTTC. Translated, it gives CASSSPQGRGAYEQYF.

The CDR3 DNA reads TGTGCCAGCAGGGAAACAGGGGGCCAAGCGCAGGCTTTCTTT. Amino acid sequence: CASRETGGQAQAFF. The chain carries TRBV7-9 and TRBJ1-1; 9 bases map to TRBD1. Germline assignment: CDR1 SEHNR and CDR2 FQNEAQ (reference sequence). The CDR3 length is 14 residues. V lost 6 bases, J lost 11 bases, and 13 bases stayed unmatched.

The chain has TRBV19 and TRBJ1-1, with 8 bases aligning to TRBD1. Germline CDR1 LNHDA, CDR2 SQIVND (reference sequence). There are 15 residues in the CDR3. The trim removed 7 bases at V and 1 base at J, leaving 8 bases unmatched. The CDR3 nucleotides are TGTGCCAGTAACCTAGGACAGGGATGGAACACTGAAGCTTTCTTT. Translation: CASNLGQGWNTEAFF.

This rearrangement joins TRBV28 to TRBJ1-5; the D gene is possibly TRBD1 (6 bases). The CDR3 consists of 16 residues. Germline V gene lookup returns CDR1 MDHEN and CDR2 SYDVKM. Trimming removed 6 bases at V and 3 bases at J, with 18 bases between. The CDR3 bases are TGTGCCAGCAGAATAAGGGGGTGGCAGGACAATCAGCCCCAGCATTTT. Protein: CASRIRGWQDNQPQHF.

CDR3 bases: TGTGCCAGCAACCGGGACTACGAGCAGTACTTC. Protein product: CASNRDYEQYF. The chain uses TRBV2 and TRBJ2-7, with D perhaps matching TRBD2 (5 bases). The CDR3 covers 11 residues. The germline V gene encodes CDR1 SNHLY and CDR2 FYNNEI. V was clipped by 7 bases and J by 3 bases, with 7 bases between them.

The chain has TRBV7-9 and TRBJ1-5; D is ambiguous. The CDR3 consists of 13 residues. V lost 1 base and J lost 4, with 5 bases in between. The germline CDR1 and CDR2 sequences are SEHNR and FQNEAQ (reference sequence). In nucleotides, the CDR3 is TGTGCCAGCAGCTTAGGGCGGAATCAGCCCCAGCATTTT. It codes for CASSLGRNQPQHF.

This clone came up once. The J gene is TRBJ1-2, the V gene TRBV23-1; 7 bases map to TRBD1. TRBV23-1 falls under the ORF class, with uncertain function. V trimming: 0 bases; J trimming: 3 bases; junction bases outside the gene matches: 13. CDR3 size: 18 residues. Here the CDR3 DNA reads TGCGCCAGCAGTCAATCTCTCTGGGGACAGCCCGGGGACTATGGCTACACCTTC. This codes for CASSQSLWGQPGDYGYTF.

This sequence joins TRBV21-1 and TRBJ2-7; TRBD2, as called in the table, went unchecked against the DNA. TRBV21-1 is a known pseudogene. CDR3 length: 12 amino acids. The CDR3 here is CASIGEKDEQYF. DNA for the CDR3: TGTGCCAGCATTGGGGAGAAAGACGAGCAGTACTTC.

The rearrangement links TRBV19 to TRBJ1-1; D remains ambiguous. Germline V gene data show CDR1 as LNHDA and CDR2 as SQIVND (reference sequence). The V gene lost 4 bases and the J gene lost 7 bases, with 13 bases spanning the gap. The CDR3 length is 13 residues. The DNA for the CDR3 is TGTGCCAGTAGTACGTCATTTGGGGTTGAAGCTTTCTTT. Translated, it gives CASSTSFGVEAFF.

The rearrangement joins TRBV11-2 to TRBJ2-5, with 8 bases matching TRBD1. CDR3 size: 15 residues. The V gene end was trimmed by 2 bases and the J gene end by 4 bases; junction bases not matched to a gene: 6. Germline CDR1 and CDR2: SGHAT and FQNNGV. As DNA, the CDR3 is TGTGCCAGCAGCTTATTTCAGGGGGCGGGAGAGACCCAGTACTTC. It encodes CASSLFQGAGETQYF.

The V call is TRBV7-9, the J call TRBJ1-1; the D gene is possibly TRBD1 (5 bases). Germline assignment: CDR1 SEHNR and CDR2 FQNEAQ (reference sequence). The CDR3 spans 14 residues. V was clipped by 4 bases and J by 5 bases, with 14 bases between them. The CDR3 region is CASSSGPPGTEAFF. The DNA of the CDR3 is TGTGCCAGCAGCTCAGGGCCCCCAGGGACTGAAGCTTTCTTT.